The 27 T cell receptor beta chains reported below all come from one sample, sequenced in a study of cytomegalovirus exposure and HLA in healthy donors. In the PCR, 60 Vbeta and 13 Jbeta primers were used. Profiled with immunoSEQ multiplex PCR; TCRdb holds only in-frame clones, not every one. This table holds 89,000 or so clones, under 80% found once. What was sequenced was PBMCs. All receptors derive from a man in his sixties in good health and CMV-seronegative.

V and J are TRBV5-1 and TRBJ2-3, with 7 bases that match TRBD2. Germline assignment: CDR1 SGHRS and CDR2 YFSETQ. The ends lost 0 bases at V and 0 bases at J; junction bases unmatched: 4. The CDR3 contains 16 residues. The CDR3 here is CASSLGGRGSTDTQYF. DNA for the CDR3: TGCGCCAGCAGCTTGGGAGGGCGGGGGAGCACAGATACGCAGTATTTT.

The table lists this clone with a few counts. The chain joins TRBV2 to TRBJ1-1; no clear D. From germline, CDR1 is SNHLY and CDR2 FYNNEI. The CDR3 is 15 amino acids. The V gene lost 1 base and the J gene lost 0 bases, with 9 bases spanning the gap. CDR3 in amino acids: CASSEDGVLNTEAFF. As DNA, the CDR3 is TGTGCCAGCAGTGAAGACGGGGTATTGAACACTGAAGCTTTCTTT.

The rearrangement links TRBV14 to TRBJ1-3; the D gene is possibly TRBD1 (5 bases). Germline assignment: CDR1 SGHDN and CDR2 FVKESK. The V and J ends lost 2 bases and 4 bases respectively, with 9 bases between them. This CDR3 has 14 residues. CDR3 loop: CASSQTRAGNTIYF. CDR3 nucleotide sequence: TGTGCCAGCAGCCAAACCAGGGCAGGAAACACCATATATTTT. Full variable domain (rest looked up from reference TRBV14 and TRBJ1-3): EAGVTQFPSHSVIEKGQTVTLRCDPISGHDNLYWYRRVMGKEIKFLLHFVKESKQDESGMPNNRFLAERTGGTYSTLKVQPAELEDSGVYFCASSQTRAGNTIYFGEGSWLTVV.

The genes are TRBV5-6 and TRBJ2-3; 12 bases agree with TRBD1. CDR3 size: 16 residues. Looked up from germline, CDR1 is SGHDT and CDR2 is YYEEEE. V lost 5 bases and J lost 4; bases outside the gene matches: 8. DNA of the CDR3: TGTGCCAGCAGGAAACCGGGACAGGGGGCTTCAGATACGCAGTATTTT. Protein product: CASRKPGQGASDTQYF.

This clone showed up just once. The chain uses TRBV4-2 and TRBJ1-1, with 7 bases aligning to TRBD1. The trim removed 1 base at V and 3 bases at J, leaving 8 bases unmatched. Per germline, CDR1 LGHNA and CDR2 YNFKEQ. This CDR3 has 16 residues. As DNA, the CDR3 is TGTGCCAGCAGCCAAGTGGCCCCCCAGGGGGACACTGAAGCTTTCTTT. Residues: CASSQVAPQGDTEAFF.

The chain carries TRBV25-1 and TRBJ2-7; 12 bases are a match to TRBD2. The junction had 5 bases not matched to a gene; V was cut back by 2 bases and J by 3 bases. The CDR3 runs to 16 residues. The germline CDR1 and CDR2 sequences are MGHDK and SYGVNS. CDR3 nucleotide sequence: TGTGCCAGCAGTGAAGGTCCGACTAGCGGGGGCTACGAGCAGTACTTC. Amino acids: CASSEGPTSGGYEQYF.

The chain links TRBV6-6 to TRBJ2-2, with unresolved D. The ends were cut back, 6 bases at V and 6 bases at J, with 8 bases in the middle. The CDR3 has 12 residues. Germline-derived CDR1 and CDR2 are MNHNY and SVGAGI (reference sequence). The CDR3 loop is CASSPVAGELFF. In nucleotides, the CDR3 is TGTGCCAGCAGCCCGGTTGCCGGGGAGCTGTTTTTT.

The sample holds one count of this clone. The CDR3 region has the DNA TGCAGCGGGGGGACAGGGGCAGGCGAGCAGTACTTC. Protein product: CSGGTGAGEQYF. The rearrangement links TRBV29-1 to TRBJ2-7; TRBD1 matches at 10 bases. V was pared by 7 bases and J by 6 bases, with 6 bases of the junction left unmatched. CDR1 and CDR2 (germline): SQVTM, ANQGSEA. This CDR3 is 12 amino acids long.

As for this clone: The junction does not match germline at one end; this may be a read error. Other DNA variants within this sample encode the same CDR3. V and J are TRBV7-8 and TRBJ1-1; possibly TRBD1 for D (6 bases). Germline V lookup: CDR1 SGHVS, CDR2 FQNEAQ. There are 16 residues in the CDR3. CDR3 in amino acids: CASSLRRTAPNTEAFF. Here the CDR3 DNA reads TGTGCCAGCAGCTTACGAAGGACAGCCCCGAACACTGAAGCCTTCTTT.

The chain links TRBV6-5 to TRBJ1-5, with a possible D match to TRBD1 (6 bases). The CDR3 contains 16 residues. The germline V gene has CDR1 MNHEY and CDR2 SVGAGI. Trimming left V 4 bases short and J 2 bases short, with 15 bases between. The CDR3 protein is CASSSGGGVGNQPQHF. DNA of the CDR3: TGTGCCAGCAGTTCCGGGGGGGGCGTCGGCAATCAGCCCCAGCATTTT.

V gene TRBV11-3 combines with J gene TRBJ2-3; TRBD2 agrees at 7 bases. Germline-derived CDR1 and CDR2 are SGHNT and YENEEA. The CDR3 has 15 residues. The J segment lost 6 bases and the V segment lost 0 bases, leaving 6 bases of the junction unmatched. This CDR3 reads CASSLDGGSGDTQYF. In DNA, the CDR3 is TGTGCCAGCAGCTTAGATGGCGGGAGCGGGGATACGCAGTATTTT.

The J gene is TRBJ2-7, the V gene TRBV4-1; no clear D. Germline V gene sequence: CDR1 MGHRA, CDR2 YSYEKL. The CDR3 runs to 17 residues. Between the trimmed V and J ends, which lost 4 bases and 0 bases, there was a span of 19 bases. As DNA, the CDR3 is TGCGCCAGCAGCCCGACTCCCCGGCTGTTGAGCTCCTACGAGCAGTACTTC. Amino acid sequence: CASSPTPRLLSSYEQYF.

The CDR3 spells CASSLPSREQFF. Written as DNA, the CDR3 is TGTGCCAGCTCACTCCCGTCGAGGGAGCAGTTCTTC. This chain uses TRBV28 with TRBJ2-1; no firm D call. Deletions cut 8 bases from V and 10 bases from J, with 15 bases between. The germline V gene has CDR1 MDHEN and CDR2 SYDVKM. The CDR3 contains 12 residues.

The gene calls are TRBV19 and TRBJ2-1, with no clear D. The V gene's germline CDR1 is LNHDA and CDR2 SQIVND (reference sequence). CDR3 size: 12 residues. V dropped 2 bases and J dropped 7 bases, with 6 bases sitting between them. The CDR3 region has the DNA TGTGCCAGTAGTATACAGGAAAATGAGCAGTTCTTC. Translating gives CASSIQENEQFF. Combining the CDR3 with reference TRBV19 and TRBJ2-1 gives the whole variable domain DGGITQSPKYLFRKEGQNVTLSCEQNLNHDAMYWYRQDPGQGLRLIYYSQIVNDFQKGDIAEGYSVSREKKESFPLTVTSAQKNPTAFYLCASSIQENEQFFGPGTRLTVL.

This sequence joins TRBV7-3 and TRBJ2-2, with 8 bases lining up with TRBD1. The germline gives CDR1 SGHTA, CDR2 FQGTGA. The CDR3 runs 15 residues. Unmatched junction bases numbered 5, after V lost 4 bases and J lost 4 bases. The CDR3 nucleotides are TGTGCCAGCAGCTCCGGACAGGGAGGCACCGGGGAGCTGTTTTTT. This encodes CASSSGQGGTGELFF.

For the CDR3, the DNA is TGTGCTAGTGGTTTGGTAAGACTAGGAGTGGCGGGGAGGCAAGAGACCCAGTACTTC. Residues: CASGLVRLGVAGRQETQYF. This rearrangement joins TRBV12-5 to TRBJ2-5; possibly TRBD2 for D (6 bases). This CDR3 contains 19 residues. The ends were cut back, 0 bases at V and 2 bases at J, with 22 bases in the middle. The V gene's germline CDR1 is LGHNT and CDR2 FRNRAP.

The rearrangement uses TRBV7-2 and TRBJ1-3; a possible D gene is TRBD1 (5 bases). V lost 3 bases and J 0 bases, leaving 9 bases between the germline ends. CDR1 SGHTA and CDR2 FQGNSA come from the germline V gene. The CDR3 covers 15 residues. CDR3 region: CASSFRTSSGNTIYF. CDR3 in DNA: TGTGCCAGCAGCTTCCGGACAAGCTCTGGAAACACCATATATTTT.

This clone is a singleton in its sample. The chain employs TRBV6-5 and TRBJ2-6, with 9 positions matching TRBD1. The CDR3 covers 15 residues. Per germline, CDR1 MNHEY and CDR2 SVGAGI. The J segment lost 1 base and the V segment lost 10 bases, leaving 5 bases of the junction unmatched. The CDR3 DNA reads TGTGCCACCGAGGACAGGGGATCTGGGGCCAACGTCCTGACTTTC. This gives the protein CATEDRGSGANVLTF.

This sequence joins TRBV19 and TRBJ2-3; TRBD1 agrees at 9 bases. CDR3 size: 16 residues. After removal of 2 bases from V and 0 bases from J, the junction contained 3 bases not matched to a gene. Germline CDR1 is LNHDA and CDR2 is SQIVND (reference sequence). CDR3 bases: TGTGCCAGTAGTATATCAGGGACAGGGAGCACAGATACGCAGTATTTT. This gives the protein CASSISGTGSTDTQYF. The full variable domain, with the rest looked up from reference TRBV19 and TRBJ2-3, is DGGITQSPKYLFRKEGQNVTLSCEQNLNHDAMYWYRQDPGQGLRLIYYSQIVNDFQKGDIAEGYSVSREKKESFPLTVTSAQKNPTAFYLCASSISGTGSTDTQYFGPGTRLTVL.

This clone was detected only once. This rearrangement joins TRBV19 to TRBJ2-2; TRBD1 matches 10 bases. This CDR3 comprises 17 residues. J lost 7 bases, V lost 5 bases, and 13 bases had no gene match. Germline V gene lookup returns CDR1 LNHDA and CDR2 SQIVND (reference sequence). As DNA, the CDR3 is TGTGCCAGTAGTCCACTTCCGGGACAGGGGAGGGGCGGGGAGCTGTTTTTT. This translates into CASSPLPGQGRGGELFF.

This chain joins TRBV7-9 and TRBJ2-5; the match to TRBD2 covers 13 bases. Per the germline V gene, CDR1 is SEHNR and CDR2 is FQNEAQ (reference sequence). The CDR3 length is 15 residues. The trim removed 5 bases at V and 5 bases at J, leaving 5 bases unmatched. The CDR3 region has the DNA TGTGCCAGCAGCACCGGACTAGCGGGGGAGGAGACCCAGTACTTC. Translated: CASSTGLAGEETQYF.

The V gene is TRBV19, the J gene TRBJ2-7; weak D call: TRBD2 (5 bases). V shed 6 bases and J shed 0 bases, with 12 bases lying between them. This CDR3 comprises 14 residues. Germline loops: CDR1 LNHDA, CDR2 SQIVND (reference sequence). The CDR3 DNA sequence: TGTGCCAGTAGGCTCGACTATAGCTCCTACGAGCAGTACTTC. Its translation is CASRLDYSSYEQYF.

This rearrangement joins TRBV6-6 to TRBJ2-3; D not resolved. The ends were cut back, 5 bases at V and 0 bases at J, with 12 bases in the middle. There are 15 residues in the CDR3. Germline loops: CDR1 MNHNY, CDR2 SVGAGI (reference sequence). The CDR3 DNA follows: TGTGCCAGCAGTCTAGGTTCCCCTAGCACAGATACGCAGTATTTT. Translation: CASSLGSPSTDTQYF.

V usage is TRBV7-3 and J usage is TRBJ2-7; the match to TRBD1 covers 7 bases. CDR1 and CDR2 (germline): SGHTA, FQGTGA. V lost 0 bases, J lost 4 bases, and 9 bases stayed unmatched. The CDR3 contains 16 residues. As DNA, the CDR3 is TGTGCCAGCAGCTTAACGGCTGCACAGGGACAGTACGAGCAGTACTTC. Encoded protein: CASSLTAAQGQYEQYF.

The chain employs TRBV18 and TRBJ1-2; a possible D gene is TRBD1 (6 bases). In germline, CDR1 is KGHSH, CDR2 LQKENI. V was pared by 3 bases and J by 4 bases, with 21 bases between. The CDR3 has 17 residues. CDR3 bases: TGTGCCAGCTCACCTTCATCCAGGGGTCCAAATCTCTATGGCTACACCTTC. Translated: CASSPSSRGPNLYGYTF.

The table lists this clone with a few counts. The chain has TRBV7-7 and TRBJ2-3; 7 nucleotides align to TRBD2. Per germline, CDR1 SSHAT and CDR2 FNYEAQ (reference sequence). The CDR3 has 15 amino acids. V lost 5 bases to trimming and J lost 0 bases; unmatched junction nucleotides: 5. This CDR3 reads CASSETGGSTDTQYF. The CDR3 DNA sequence: TGTGCCAGCAGCGAAACGGGGGGAAGCACAGATACGCAGTATTTT.

The chain has TRBV7-7 and TRBJ2-5; TRBD1 is a possible D gene (8 bases). The CDR3 has 16 amino acids. Germline CDR1 reads SSHAT; CDR2 reads FNYEAQ (reference sequence). The V end lost 4 bases, the J end lost 3 bases, and 18 bases lay between the germline ends. The CDR3 loop is CASSSQTGAGEETQYF. As DNA, the CDR3 is TGTGCCAGCAGCTCCCAGACAGGGGCGGGGGAAGAGACCCAGTACTTC.